This T cell receptor beta chain was captured in a study of cytomegalovirus exposure and HLA in healthy donors. Whole-study findings and limits: Most of the TCR beta V segments (in an earlier analysis) were productive either about 87% or about 30% of the time. In a later analysis, the majority of CMV-associated beta chains seemingly showed HLA restriction. The authors confirmed in vitro that a few CMV-associated chains were specific for CMV antigens.

To note about this clone: Its antigen is not known.

Both 60 Vbeta primers and 13 Jbeta primers went into the PCR. Measured with immunoSEQ multiplex PCR; TCRdb has only the in-frame clones, and not every one. Among roughly 86,000 clones, about three quarters were seen once, and the ten largest hold about 6%. CDR1 is SEHNR and CDR2 is FQNEAQ in the germline V gene (reference sequence). The trim removed 4 bases at V and 5 bases at J, leaving 4 bases unmatched. The CDR3 spans 13 residues. This sequence originates from a female donor in good health and CMV-seronegative. Specimen: PBMCs. The chain joins TRBV7-9 to TRBJ1-2; 7 bases agree with TRBD1. CDR3 DNA sequence: TGTGCCAGCAGCTCGGACAGGCGATATGGCTACACCTTC. It translates to CASSSDRRYGYTF.